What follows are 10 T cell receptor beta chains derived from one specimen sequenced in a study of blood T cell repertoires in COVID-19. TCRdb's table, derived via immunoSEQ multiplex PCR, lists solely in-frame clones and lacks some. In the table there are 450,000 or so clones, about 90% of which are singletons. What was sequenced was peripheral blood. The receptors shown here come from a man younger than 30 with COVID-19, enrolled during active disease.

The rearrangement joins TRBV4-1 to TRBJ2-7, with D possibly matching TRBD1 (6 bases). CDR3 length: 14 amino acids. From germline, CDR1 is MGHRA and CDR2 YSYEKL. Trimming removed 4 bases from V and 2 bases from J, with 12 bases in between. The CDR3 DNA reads TGCGCCAGCAGCCTGAGGACAGAGCCCTACGAGCAGTACTTC. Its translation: CASSLRTEPYEQYF.

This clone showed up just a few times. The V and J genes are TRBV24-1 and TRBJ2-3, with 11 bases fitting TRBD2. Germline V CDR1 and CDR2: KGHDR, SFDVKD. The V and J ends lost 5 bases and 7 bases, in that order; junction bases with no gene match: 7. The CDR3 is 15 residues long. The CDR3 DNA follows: TGTGCCACCAGTGGGCGACTAGCGGGATCATATACGCAGTATTTT. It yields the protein CATSGRLAGSYTQYF.

CDR3 protein: CASLRTGGEKLFF. The CDR3 DNA is TGTGCCAGCCTACGGACAGGGGGAGAAAAACTGTTTTTT. This sequence joins TRBV12-3 or TRBV12-4 and TRBJ1-4, with 10 bases that match TRBD1. V trimming: 8 bases; J trimming: 8 bases; junction bases outside the gene matches: 5. This CDR3 is built from 13 residues.

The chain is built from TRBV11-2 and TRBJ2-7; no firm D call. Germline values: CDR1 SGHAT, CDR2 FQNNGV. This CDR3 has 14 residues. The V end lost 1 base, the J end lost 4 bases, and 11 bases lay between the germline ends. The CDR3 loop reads CASSLGHGFYEQYF. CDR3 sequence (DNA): TGTGCCAGCAGCTTAGGTCACGGGTTTTACGAGCAGTACTTC.

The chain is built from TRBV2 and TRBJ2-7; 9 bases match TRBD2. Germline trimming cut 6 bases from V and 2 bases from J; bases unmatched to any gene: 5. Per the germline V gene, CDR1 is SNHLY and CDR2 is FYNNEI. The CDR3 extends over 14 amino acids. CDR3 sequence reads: CASRWLAGTYEQYF. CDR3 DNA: TGTGCCAGCAGGTGGCTAGCGGGGACCTACGAGCAGTACTTC.

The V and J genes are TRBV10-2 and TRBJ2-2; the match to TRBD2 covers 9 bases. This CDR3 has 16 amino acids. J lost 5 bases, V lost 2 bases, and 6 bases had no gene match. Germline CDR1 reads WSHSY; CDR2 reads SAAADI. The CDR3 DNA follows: TGCGCCAGCAGTGAGAGGGCGGGAGGGATAACCGGGGAGCTGTTTTTT. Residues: CASSERAGGITGELFF.

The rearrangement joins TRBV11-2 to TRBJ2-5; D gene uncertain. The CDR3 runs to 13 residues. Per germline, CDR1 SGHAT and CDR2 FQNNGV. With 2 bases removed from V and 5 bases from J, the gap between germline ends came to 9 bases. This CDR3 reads CASSLQRLETQYF. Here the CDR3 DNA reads TGTGCCAGCAGCTTACAGAGGCTGGAGACCCAGTACTTC. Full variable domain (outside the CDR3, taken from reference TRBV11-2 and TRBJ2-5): EAGVAQSPRYKIIEKRQSVAFWCNPISGHATLYWYQQILGQGPKLLIQFQNNGVVDDSQLPKDRFSAERLKGVDSTLKIQPAKLEDSAVYLCASSLQRLETQYFGPGTRLLVL.

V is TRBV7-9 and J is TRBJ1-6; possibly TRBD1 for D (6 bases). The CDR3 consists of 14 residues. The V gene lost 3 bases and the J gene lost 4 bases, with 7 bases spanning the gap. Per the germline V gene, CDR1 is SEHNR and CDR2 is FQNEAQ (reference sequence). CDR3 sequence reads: CASSFGQYNSPLHF. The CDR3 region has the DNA TGTGCCAGCAGCTTCGGACAGTATAATTCACCCCTCCACTTT.

This CDR3 reads CASSEGVTGYHGYTF. CDR3 sequence (DNA): TGTGCCAGCAGTGAAGGGGTAACAGGGTATCATGGCTACACCTTC. V is TRBV6-1 and J is TRBJ1-2, with D perhaps TRBD1 (6 bases). From germline, CDR1 is MNHNS and CDR2 SASEGT. Trimming took 1 base from V and 6 from J, leaving 15 bases between them. The CDR3 extends over 15 amino acids.

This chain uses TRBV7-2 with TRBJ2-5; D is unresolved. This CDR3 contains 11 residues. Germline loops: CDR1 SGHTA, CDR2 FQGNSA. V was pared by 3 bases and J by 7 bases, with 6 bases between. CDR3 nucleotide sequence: TGTGCCAGCAGCTTGTCAGTGACCCAGTACTTC. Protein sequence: CASSLSVTQYF.